This is a list of T cell receptor beta chains from one sample in a study of T cell responses to AZD1222 COVID-19 vaccine. Here immunoSEQ multiplex PCR was the method, and the copy in TCRdb shows in-frame clones only, minus some. The repertoire has fewer than 120,000 clones, 65% to 85% of them found once; the top ten carry less than 5%. Sequencing used peripheral blood, obtained on day 0 of AZD1222 vaccination. The source of these receptors is an adult in good health. CDR3s include the opening cysteine and the closing phenylalanine or tryptophan. A D gene is named only where the DNA matches it firmly. Not every row has a clone size; where given, it reads once, few, many or a size class.

few,TRBD1,TRBV11-2,CASRPARGRRDYGYTF
-,-,TRBV19,CASSETGSVDTQYF
once,-,TRBV5-4,CASSLTSGAGGYTF
few,-,TRBV11-2,CASSLAGPGNTIYF
-,-,TRBV11-2,CASSSQLNTEAFF
-,-,TRBV29-1,CSGSLGPNTGELFF
-,TRBD1,TRBV7-2,CASSPQGAVNTEAFF
-,-,TRBV5-1,CASSLDTTAFF
-,-,TRBV29-1,CSVASPPTDTQYF
-,-,TRBV3-1/TRBV3-2,CASSQRSQGSYGYTF
-,-,TRBV29-1,CSVSGVDGPLNTQYF
-,TRBD1,TRBV28,CASNRQGSNSPLHF
-,-,TRBV18,CASSPYKTGELFF
-,TRBD1,TRBV6-5,CASEEGGTGLDTQYF
-,-,TRBV18,CASSPGLQETQYF
-,-,TRBV2,CASSENGRPNEKLFF